This T cell receptor beta chain is drawn from a study of early T cells in non-severe SARS-CoV-2 infection. The overall study: Chains were unpaired, as sequencing was done on bulk RNA from unsorted whole blood. General study results and limits: There was a bias toward anti-spike CD8 responses in VDJdb matching, which missed private and CD4 specificities.

Molecules of cDNA were individually given unique molecular identifiers that were attached to them. One entry per CDR3 protein, called by TCRdb with MiXCR from the 5' RACE reads. This table holds approximately 35,000 distinct CDR3 sequences, around 5% found once. Trimming at V came to 2 bases and at J to 0 bases, leaving 2 bases not matched to a gene. This CDR3 is built from 16 residues. The germline CDR1 and CDR2 sequences are SGHVS and FNYEAQ. This clonotype was observed a handful of times. Its antigen is still unknown. Sequencing input: whole blood. This sequence joins TRBV7-6 and TRBJ2-7; 12 bases are shared with TRBD2. The source is an adult who was a healthcare worker with PCR-confirmed SARS-CoV-2 infection or an uninfected control (not recorded which). The CDR3 DNA follows: TGTGCCAGCAGCTTACCGACTAGCGGGGGCTCCTACGAGCAGTACTTC. Translated: CASSLPTSGGSYEQYF.